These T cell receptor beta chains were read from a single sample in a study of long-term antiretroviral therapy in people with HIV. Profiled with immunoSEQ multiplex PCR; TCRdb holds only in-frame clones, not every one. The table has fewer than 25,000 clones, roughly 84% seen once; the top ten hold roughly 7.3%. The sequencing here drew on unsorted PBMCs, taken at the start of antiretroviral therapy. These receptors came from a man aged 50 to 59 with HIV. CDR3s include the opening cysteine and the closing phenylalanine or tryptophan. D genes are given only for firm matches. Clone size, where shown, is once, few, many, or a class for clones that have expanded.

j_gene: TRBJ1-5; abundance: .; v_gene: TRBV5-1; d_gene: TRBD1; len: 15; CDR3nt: TGCGCCAGCAGCTTCACCGGGACAGATAATCAGCCCCAGCATTTT; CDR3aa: CASSFTGTDNQPQHF
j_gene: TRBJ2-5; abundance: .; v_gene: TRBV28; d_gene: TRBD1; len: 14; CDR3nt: TGTGCCAGCAGGTCAATGACAGGGCTACAGACCCAGTACTTC; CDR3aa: CASRSMTGLQTQYF
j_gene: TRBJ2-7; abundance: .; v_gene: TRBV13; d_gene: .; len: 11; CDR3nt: TGTGCCAGCAGCTTCTCCTACGAGCAGTACTTC; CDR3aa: CASSFSYEQYF
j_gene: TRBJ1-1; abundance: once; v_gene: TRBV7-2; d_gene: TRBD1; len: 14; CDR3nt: TGTGCCAGCAGCTTACGACAGGGTGGCACTGAAGCTTTCTTT; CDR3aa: CASSLRQGGTEAFF
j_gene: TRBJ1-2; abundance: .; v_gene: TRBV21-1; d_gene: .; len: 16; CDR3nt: TGTGCCAGCAGCAAAGGTAAAGGGGGCGCGGACTATGGCTACACCTTC; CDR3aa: CASSKGKGGADYGYTF
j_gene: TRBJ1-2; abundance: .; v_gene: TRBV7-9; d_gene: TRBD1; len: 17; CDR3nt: TGTGCCAGCAGCCAAGGGGGCAGGGGGAGTCGTACGGATGGCTACACCTTC; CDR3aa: CASSQGGRGSRTDGYTF
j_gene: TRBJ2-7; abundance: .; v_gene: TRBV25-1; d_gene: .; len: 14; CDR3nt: TGTGCCAGCAGTGGGGCAGGACGATTCTACGAGCAGTACTTC; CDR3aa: CASSGAGRFYEQYF
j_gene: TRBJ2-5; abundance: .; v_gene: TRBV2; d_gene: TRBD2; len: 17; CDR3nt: TGTGCCAGCAGGGGGAACTCGGGACTAGCGGGGGAAGAGACCCAGTACTTC; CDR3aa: CASRGNSGLAGEETQYF
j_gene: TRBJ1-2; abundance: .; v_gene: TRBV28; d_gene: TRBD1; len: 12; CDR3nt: TGTGCCAGCAGCGGGACAGTCAATGGCTACACCTTC; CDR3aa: CASSGTVNGYTF
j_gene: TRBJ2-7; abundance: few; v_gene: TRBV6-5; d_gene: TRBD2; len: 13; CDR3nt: TGTGCCAGCACAGAAGCGGGAGCCTACGAGCAGTACTTC; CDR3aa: CASTEAGAYEQYF
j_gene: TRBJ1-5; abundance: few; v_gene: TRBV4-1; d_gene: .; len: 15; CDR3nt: TGCGCCAGCAGCCAAGTTGGCAGGAGCAATCAGCCCCAGCATTTT; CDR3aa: CASSQVGRSNQPQHF
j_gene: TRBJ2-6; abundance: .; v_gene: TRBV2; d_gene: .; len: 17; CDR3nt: TGTGCCAGCAGTGAATGGGGGTTGGGATCTGGGGCCAACGTCCTGACTTTC; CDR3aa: CASSEWGLGSGANVLTF
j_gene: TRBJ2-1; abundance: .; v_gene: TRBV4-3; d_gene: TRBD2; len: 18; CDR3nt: TGCGCCAGCAGCCAAGATCATTTCCGGCTAGCGGCTTACAATGAGCAGTTCTTC; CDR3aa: CASSQDHFRLAAYNEQFF
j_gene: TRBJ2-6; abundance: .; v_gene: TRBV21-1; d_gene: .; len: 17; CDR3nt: TGTGCCAGCAGCCCTTCGGGGGGTAACTCTGGGGCCAACGTCCTGACTTTC; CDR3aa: CASSPSGGNSGANVLTF
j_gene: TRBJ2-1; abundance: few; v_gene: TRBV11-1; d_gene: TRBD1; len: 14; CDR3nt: TGTGCCAGCAGACCCCGGGACAGGGGTAATGAGCAGTTCTTC; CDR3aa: CASRPRDRGNEQFF
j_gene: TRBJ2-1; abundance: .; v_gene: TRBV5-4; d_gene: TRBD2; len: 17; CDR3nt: TGTGCCAGCAGCAGACCTAGCGGGAGGGCCGTGGGGAATGAGCAGTTCTTC; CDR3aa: CASSRPSGRAVGNEQFF
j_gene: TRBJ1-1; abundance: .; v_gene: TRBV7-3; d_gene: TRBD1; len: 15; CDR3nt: TGTGCCAGCAGCCCAGGGGGGGCAGGAAGCACTGAAGCTTTCTTT; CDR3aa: CASSPGGAGSTEAFF
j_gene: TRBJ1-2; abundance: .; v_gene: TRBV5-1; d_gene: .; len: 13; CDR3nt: TGCGCCAGCAGCTTGGAAGCTAACTATGGCTACACCTTC; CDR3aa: CASSLEANYGYTF
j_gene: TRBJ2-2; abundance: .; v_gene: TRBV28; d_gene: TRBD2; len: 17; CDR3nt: TGTGCCAGCAGGGGTATAGCGGGAGGGCCCGTCACCGGGGAGCTGTTTTTT; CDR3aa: CASRGIAGGPVTGELFF
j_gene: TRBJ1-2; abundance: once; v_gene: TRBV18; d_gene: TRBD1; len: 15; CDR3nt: TGTGCCAGCTCACCCATGACAGGGAGTGCGGAAGGCTACACCTTC; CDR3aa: CASSPMTGSAEGYTF
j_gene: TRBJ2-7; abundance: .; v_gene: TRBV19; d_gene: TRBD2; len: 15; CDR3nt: TGTGCCAGTAGTCCCTCCGGAGGGGAGGGGTACGAGCAGTACTTC; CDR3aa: CASSPSGGEGYEQYF
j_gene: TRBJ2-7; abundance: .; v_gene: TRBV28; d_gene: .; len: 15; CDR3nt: TGTGCCAGCAGTTCCAGTCGACGATCCTTCTACGAGCAGTACTTC; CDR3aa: CASSSSRRSFYEQYF
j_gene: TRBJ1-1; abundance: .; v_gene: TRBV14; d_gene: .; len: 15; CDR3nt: TGTGCCAGCAGCCAAAGGCAGGGCTGGGACACTGAAGCTTTCTTT; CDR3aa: CASSQRQGWDTEAFF
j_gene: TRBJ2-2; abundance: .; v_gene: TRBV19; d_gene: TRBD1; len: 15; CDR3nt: TGTGCCAGTAGTATTAGGGACAGGGGGGACGGGGAGCTGTTTTTT; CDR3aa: CASSIRDRGDGELFF
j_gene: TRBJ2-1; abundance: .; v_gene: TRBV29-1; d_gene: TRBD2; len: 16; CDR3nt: TGCAGCGTTGACACTAGCGGGAGCCGAGAGAGGAGTGAGCAGTTCTTC; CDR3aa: CSVDTSGSRERSEQFF
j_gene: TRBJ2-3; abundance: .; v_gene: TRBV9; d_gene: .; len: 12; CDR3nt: TGTGCCAGCAGCCGATACACAGATACGCAGTATTTT; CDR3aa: CASSRYTDTQYF
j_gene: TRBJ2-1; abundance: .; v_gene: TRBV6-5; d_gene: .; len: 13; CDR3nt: TGTGCATCTCGGGGTCCCCGACGCAATGAGCAGTTCTTC; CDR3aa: CASRGPRRNEQFF
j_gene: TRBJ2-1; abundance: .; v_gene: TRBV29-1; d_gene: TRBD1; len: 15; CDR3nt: TGCAGCATACTTCCGGGACAGGAAAGGTACAATGAGCAGTTCTTC; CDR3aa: CSILPGQERYNEQFF
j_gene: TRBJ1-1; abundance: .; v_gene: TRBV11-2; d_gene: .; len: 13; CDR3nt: TGTGCCAGCAGCTACGGCAGGGACACTGAAGCTTTCTTT; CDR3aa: CASSYGRDTEAFF
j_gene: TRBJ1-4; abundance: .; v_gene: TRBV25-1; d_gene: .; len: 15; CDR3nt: TGTGCCAGCAGTGAACAGGGGCCGACTAATGAAAAACTGTTTTTT; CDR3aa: CASSEQGPTNEKLFF
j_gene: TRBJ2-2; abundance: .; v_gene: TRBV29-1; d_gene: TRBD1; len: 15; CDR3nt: TGCAGCGTTGGACCGGGACAGGGGGCCGGCGGGGAGCTGTTTTTT; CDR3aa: CSVGPGQGAGGELFF
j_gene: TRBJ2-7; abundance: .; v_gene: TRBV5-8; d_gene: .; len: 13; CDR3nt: TGTGCCAGCAGCTTGACAGGGTCTGGAGAGCAGTACTTC; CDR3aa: CASSLTGSGEQYF
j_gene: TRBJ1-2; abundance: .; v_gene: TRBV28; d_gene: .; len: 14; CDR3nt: TGTGCCAGCCTTACCCAAGGCACAAGCTATGGCTACACCTTC; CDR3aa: CASLTQGTSYGYTF
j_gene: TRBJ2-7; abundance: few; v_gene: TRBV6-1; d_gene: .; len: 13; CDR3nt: TGTGCCGGGAGTCCCTTCGGGAACCACGAGCAGTACTTC; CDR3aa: CAGSPFGNHEQYF
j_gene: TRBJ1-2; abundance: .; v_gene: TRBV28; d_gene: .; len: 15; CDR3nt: TGTGCCAGCAGTTTGGGGCGGGGGGTAGGTGATGGCTACACCTTC; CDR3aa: CASSLGRGVGDGYTF
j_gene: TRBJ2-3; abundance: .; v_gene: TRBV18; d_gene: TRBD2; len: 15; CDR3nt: TGTGCCAGCTCACCACGGCGGGGGGGTAGTGATACGCAGTATTTT; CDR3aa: CASSPRRGGSDTQYF
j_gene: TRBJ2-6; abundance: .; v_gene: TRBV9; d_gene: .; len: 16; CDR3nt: TGTGCCAGCAGCCCCTCGGGGGAATCTGGGGCCAACGTCCTGACTTTC; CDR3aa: CASSPSGESGANVLTF
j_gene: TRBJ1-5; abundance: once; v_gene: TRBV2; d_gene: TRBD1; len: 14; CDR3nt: TGTGCCAGCAGTCGGGACAGACAAAATCAGCCCCAGCATTTT; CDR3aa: CASSRDRQNQPQHF
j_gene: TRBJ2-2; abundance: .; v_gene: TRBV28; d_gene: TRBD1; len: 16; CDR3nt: TGTGCCAGCAGTGCTTGGGACAGCACGAACACCGGGGAGCTGTTTTTT; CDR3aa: CASSAWDSTNTGELFF
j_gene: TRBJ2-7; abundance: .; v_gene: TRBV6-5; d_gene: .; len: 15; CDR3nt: TGTGCCAGCAGACGATTTACAGGGCGCCCCTACGAGCAGTACTTC; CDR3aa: CASRRFTGRPYEQYF
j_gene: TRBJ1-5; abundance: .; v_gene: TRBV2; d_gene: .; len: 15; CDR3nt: TGTGCCAGCAGTGTGTTGGGCAGGGGCAATCAGCCCCAGCATTTT; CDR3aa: CASSVLGRGNQPQHF
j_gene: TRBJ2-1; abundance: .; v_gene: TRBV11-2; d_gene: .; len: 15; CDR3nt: TGTGCCAGCAGCCTTGGCGGGGGCGATAACAATGAGCAGTTCTTC; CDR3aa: CASSLGGGDNNEQFF
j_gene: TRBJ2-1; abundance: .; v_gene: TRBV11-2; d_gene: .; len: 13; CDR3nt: TGTGCCAGCAGCCCGCCGCCCAAAGATGAGCAGTTCTTC; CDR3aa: CASSPPPKDEQFF
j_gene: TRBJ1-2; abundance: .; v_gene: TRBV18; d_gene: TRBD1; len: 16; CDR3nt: TGTGCCAGCTCACGTGAGGGACAGGGGCGGTTCTATGGCTACACCTTC; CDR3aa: CASSREGQGRFYGYTF
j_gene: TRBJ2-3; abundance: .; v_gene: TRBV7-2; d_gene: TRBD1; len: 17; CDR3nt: TGTGCCAGCACCCCTGGAATAGGGACAGGGAGCACAGATACGCAGTATTTT; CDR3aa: CASTPGIGTGSTDTQYF
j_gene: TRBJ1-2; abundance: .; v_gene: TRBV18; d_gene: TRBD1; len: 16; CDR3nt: TGTGCCAGCTCACCAGACAGGACAGGACGACAGTATGGCTACACCTTC; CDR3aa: CASSPDRTGRQYGYTF
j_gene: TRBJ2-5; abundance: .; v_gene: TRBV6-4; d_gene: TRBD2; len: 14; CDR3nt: TGTGCCAGCAGTGCTTTAGCGGGGGATGAGACCCAGTACTTC; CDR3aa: CASSALAGDETQYF
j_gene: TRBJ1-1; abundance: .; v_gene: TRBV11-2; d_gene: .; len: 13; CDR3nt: TGTGCCAGCAGCTTAGTTTGGGAGTCTGAAGCTTTCTTT; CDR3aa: CASSLVWESEAFF
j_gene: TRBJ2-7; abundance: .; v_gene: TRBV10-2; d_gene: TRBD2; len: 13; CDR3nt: TGCGCCAGCACTTTAGCGGGGATCTACGAGCAGTACTTC; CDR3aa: CASTLAGIYEQYF
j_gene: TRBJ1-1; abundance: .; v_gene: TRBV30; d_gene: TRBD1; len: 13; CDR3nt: TGTGCCTGGAGGGGACAGGCCTTTCTGGAAGCTTTCTTT; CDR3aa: CAWRGQAFLEAFF
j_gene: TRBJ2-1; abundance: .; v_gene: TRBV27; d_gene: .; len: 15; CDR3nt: TGTGCCAGCAGTGTTGACAGGATCTTGTACAATGAGCAGTTCTTC; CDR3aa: CASSVDRILYNEQFF
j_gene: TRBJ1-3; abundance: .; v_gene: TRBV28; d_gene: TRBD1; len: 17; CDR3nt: TGTGCCAGCAGCATCTTAGCCGGGACAGGGGTTGGAAACACCATATATTTT; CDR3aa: CASSILAGTGVGNTIYF
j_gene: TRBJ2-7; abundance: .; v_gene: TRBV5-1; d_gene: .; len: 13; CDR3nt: TGCGCCAGCAGCTTGGAACCCTTCTACGAGCAGTACTTC; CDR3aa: CASSLEPFYEQYF
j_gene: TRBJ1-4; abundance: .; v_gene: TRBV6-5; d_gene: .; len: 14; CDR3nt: TGTGCCAGCAGGTCAGGGGTGGATGTTGAAAAACTGTTTTTT; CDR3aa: CASRSGVDVEKLFF
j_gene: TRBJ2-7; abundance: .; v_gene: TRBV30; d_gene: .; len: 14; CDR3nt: TGTGCCTGGAGCTCGGGAGACAGTCCCTACGAGCAGTACTTC; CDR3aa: CAWSSGDSPYEQYF
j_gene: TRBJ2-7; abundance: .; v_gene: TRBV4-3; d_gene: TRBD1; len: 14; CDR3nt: TGCGCCAGCAGCCTTTATAGGGGGCTCTACGAGCAGTACTTC; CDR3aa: CASSLYRGLYEQYF
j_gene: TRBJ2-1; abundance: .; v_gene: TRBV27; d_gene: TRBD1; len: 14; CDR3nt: TGTGCCAGCAGTTTATCGACAGGGTTAAATGAGCAGTTCTTC; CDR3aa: CASSLSTGLNEQFF
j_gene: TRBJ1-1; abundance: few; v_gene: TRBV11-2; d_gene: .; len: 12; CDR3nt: TGTGCCAGCAGCTTAGCTCTCACTGAAGCTTTCTTT; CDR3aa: CASSLALTEAFF
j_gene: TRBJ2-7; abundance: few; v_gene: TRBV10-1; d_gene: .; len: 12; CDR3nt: TGCGCCAGCAGTGACTTGAGGGACGAGCAGTACTTC; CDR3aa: CASSDLRDEQYF
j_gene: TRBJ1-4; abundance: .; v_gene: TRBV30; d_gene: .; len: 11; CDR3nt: TGTGCCTGGAGTGCTAATGAAAAACTGTTTTTT; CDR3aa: CAWSANEKLFF